This T cell receptor beta chain stems from a study of blood T cell repertoires in COVID-19. On the study more broadly: Nucleic acid was either cDNA or gDNA, and it came from T cells, B-cell-depleted T cells, or PBMCs.

Source study methods: Reference gene primer amplification gave estimated nucleated cell counts. Sequenced by immunoSEQ multiplex PCR; TCRdb stores in-frame clones only, minus some. That table furnishes V, J and clone size, whereas the DNA furnished D and trimming. The sample shows approximately 70,000 clones, about 80% of them seen only once. Sequencing input: peripheral blood. The receptor's source is a human donor in a cohort sampled during active COVID-19.

The DNA for the CDR3 is TGCGCCAGCAGCTTGGCCGACAGGGGCGGCTCACCCCTCCACTTT. Its protein product is CASSLADRGGSPLHF. The V and J genes are TRBV5-1 and TRBJ1-6; 8 bases fit TRBD1. Trimming took 0 bases from V and 10 from J; bases not matched to a gene: 6. Germline CDR1 and CDR2: SGHRS and YFSETQ. This CDR3 is 15 amino acids long.